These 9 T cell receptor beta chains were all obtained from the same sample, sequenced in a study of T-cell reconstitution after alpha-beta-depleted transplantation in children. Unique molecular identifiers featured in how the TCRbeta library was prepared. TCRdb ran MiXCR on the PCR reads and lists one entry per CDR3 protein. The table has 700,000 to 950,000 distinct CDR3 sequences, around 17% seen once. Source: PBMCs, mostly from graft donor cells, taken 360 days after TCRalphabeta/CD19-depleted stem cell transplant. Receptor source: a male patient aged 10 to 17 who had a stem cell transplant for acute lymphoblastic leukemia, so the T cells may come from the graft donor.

The CDR3 DNA sequence: TGCGCCAGCAGCCAAGCAACCATTAGCAATCAGCCCCAGCATTTT. It codes for CASSQATISNQPQHF. The rearrangement uses TRBV4-1 and TRBJ1-5; D is unresolved. Germline V gene sequence: CDR1 MGHRA, CDR2 YSYEKL. The length of the CDR3 is 15 residues. Trimming took 1 base from V and 0 from J, leaving 7 bases between them.

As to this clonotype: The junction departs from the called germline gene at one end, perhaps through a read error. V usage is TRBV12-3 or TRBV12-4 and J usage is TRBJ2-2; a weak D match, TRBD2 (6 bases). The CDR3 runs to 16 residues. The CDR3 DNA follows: TGTGCCAGCAGTTTATACGGGAGTTCGAAAACCGGGGAGCTGTTTTTT. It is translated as CASSLYGSSKTGELFF.

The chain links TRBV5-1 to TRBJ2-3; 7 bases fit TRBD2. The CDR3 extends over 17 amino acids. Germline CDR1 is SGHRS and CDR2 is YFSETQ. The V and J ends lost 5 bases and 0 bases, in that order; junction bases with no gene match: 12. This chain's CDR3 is CASRPAGTPTSTDTQYF. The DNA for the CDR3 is TGCGCCAGCAGGCCAGCGGGAACCCCAACTAGCACAGATACGCAGTATTTT.

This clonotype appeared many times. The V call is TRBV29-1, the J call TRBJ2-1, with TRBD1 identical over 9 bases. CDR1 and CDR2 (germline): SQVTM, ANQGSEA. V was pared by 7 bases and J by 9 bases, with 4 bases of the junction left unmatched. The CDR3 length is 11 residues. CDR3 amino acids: CSGRQGGEQFF. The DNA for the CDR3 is TGCAGCGGCCGACAGGGGGGTGAGCAGTTCTTC.

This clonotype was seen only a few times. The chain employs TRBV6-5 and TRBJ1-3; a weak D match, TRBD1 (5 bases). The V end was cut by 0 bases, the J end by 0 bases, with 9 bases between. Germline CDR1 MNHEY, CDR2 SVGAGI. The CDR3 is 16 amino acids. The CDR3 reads CASSYSGLFSGNTIYF. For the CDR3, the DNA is TGTGCCAGCAGTTACTCGGGACTCTTCTCTGGAAACACCATATATTTT.

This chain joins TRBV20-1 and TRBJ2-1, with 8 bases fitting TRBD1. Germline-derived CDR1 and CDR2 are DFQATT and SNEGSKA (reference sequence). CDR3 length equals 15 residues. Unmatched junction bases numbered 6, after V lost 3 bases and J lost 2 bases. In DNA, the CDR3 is TGCAGTGCTAGTATGGCAGGGGGCACCTACAATGAGCAGTTCTTC. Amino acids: CSASMAGGTYNEQFF.

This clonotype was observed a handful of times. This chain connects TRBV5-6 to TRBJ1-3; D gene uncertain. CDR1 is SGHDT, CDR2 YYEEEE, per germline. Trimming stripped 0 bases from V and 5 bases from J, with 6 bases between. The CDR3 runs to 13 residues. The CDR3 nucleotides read TGTGCCAGCAGCTTGGCCCCAAGAAACACCATATATTTT. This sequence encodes CASSLAPRNTIYF.

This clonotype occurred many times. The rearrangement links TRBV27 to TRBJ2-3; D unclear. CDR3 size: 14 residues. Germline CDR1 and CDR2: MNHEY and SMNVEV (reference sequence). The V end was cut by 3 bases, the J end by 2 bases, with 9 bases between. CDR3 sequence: CASSFSFSTDTQYF. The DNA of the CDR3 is TGTGCCAGCAGTTTTAGTTTTTCCACAGATACGCAGTATTTT.

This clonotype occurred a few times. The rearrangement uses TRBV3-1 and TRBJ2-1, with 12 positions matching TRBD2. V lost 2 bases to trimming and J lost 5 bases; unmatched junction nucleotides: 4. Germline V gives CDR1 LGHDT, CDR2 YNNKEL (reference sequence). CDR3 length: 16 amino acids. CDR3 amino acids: CASSQLAGGWDNEQFF. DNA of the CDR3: TGTGCCAGCAGCCAACTAGCGGGAGGGTGGGACAATGAGCAGTTCTTC.